The 28 T cell receptor beta chains below were found in one sample sequenced in a study of T cell responses to AZD1222 COVID-19 vaccine. Profiled with immunoSEQ multiplex PCR; TCRdb holds only in-frame clones, not every one. The data show around 130,000 clones, with roughly 86% seen just once and 9.5% to 15% held by the top ten. The material was peripheral blood, obtained on day 0 of AZD1222 vaccination. All receptors come from an adult in good health.

The chain employs TRBV3-1 (or the pseudogene TRBV3-2) and TRBJ2-1; perhaps TRBD2 as D (5 bases). Germline V lookup: CDR1 LGHDT, CDR2 YNNKEL (reference sequence). V lost 4 bases and J lost 8, with 12 bases in between. This CDR3 region has 13 residues. CDR3 amino acids: CASSLGLSHEQFF. CDR3 DNA sequence: TGTGCCAGCAGCCTTGGACTCTCCCATGAGCAGTTCTTC.

The rearrangement links TRBV20-1 to TRBJ1-1, with unresolved D. This CDR3 comprises 13 residues. Germline CDR1 DFQATT, CDR2 SNEGSKA (reference sequence). The V end lost 3 bases, the J end lost 5 bases, and 13 bases lay between the germline ends. The CDR3, as DNA: TGCAGTGCTAGTAGAGAGAGGGTGACTGAAGCTTTCTTT. This codes for CSASRERVTEAFF.

The genes are TRBV2 and TRBJ2-7; 12 bases align to TRBD2. Germline-derived CDR1 and CDR2 are SNHLY and FYNNEI. This CDR3 contains 15 residues. The ends lost 8 bases at V and 5 bases at J; junction bases unmatched: 10. Here the CDR3 reads CASSGTSGRLNEQYF. The CDR3, as DNA: TGTGCCAGCTCAGGAACTAGCGGGAGGTTGAACGAGCAGTACTTC.

There are a few counts of this clone. The rearrangement uses TRBV18 and TRBJ2-5; 9 bases are a match to TRBD1. The CDR3 runs 16 residues. The V segment lost 3 bases and the J segment 5 bases; nucleotides outside the gene matches: 10. Germline lookup yields CDR1 KGHSH and CDR2 LQKENI. The CDR3 sequence is CASSPNDIGTGETQYF. The CDR3 DNA reads TGTGCCAGCTCACCTAACGATATCGGGACAGGGGAGACCCAGTACTTC. The entire variable domain, with the rest obtained from reference TRBV18 and TRBJ2-5, is as follows: NAGVMQNPRHLVRRRGQEARLRCSPMKGHSHVYWYRQLPEEGLKFMVYLQKENIIDESGMPKERFSAEFPKEGPSILRIQQVVRGDSAAYFCASSPNDIGTGETQYFGPGTRLLVL.

V usage is TRBV5-1 and J usage is TRBJ2-5; D uncertain. The germline V and J ends were trimmed by 1 base and 3 bases, with 7 bases remaining between them. Germline V CDR1 and CDR2: SGHRS, YFSETQ. The CDR3 length is 13 residues. The CDR3 protein is CASSLYGEETQYF. CDR3 DNA: TGCGCCAGCAGCTTGTATGGGGAAGAGACCCAGTACTTC.

The chain joins TRBV10-3 to TRBJ2-6; the D is unclear. The V end lost 3 bases, the J end lost 1 base, and 4 bases lay between the germline ends. The germline gives CDR1 ENHRY, CDR2 SYGVKD. This CDR3 is 14 amino acids long. CDR3 region: CAISEGSGANVLTF. In DNA, the CDR3 is TGTGCCATCAGTGAAGGATCTGGGGCCAACGTCCTGACTTTC.

Here the CDR3 DNA reads TGTGCCATCAGTGAGTCTGCAGGGGAGTACGGCTACACCTTC. The encoded protein is CAISESAGEYGYTF. V and J are TRBV10-3 and TRBJ1-2, with TRBD1 as a possible D gene (6 bases). This CDR3 region has 14 residues. Trimming stripped 0 bases from V and 8 bases from J, with 13 bases between. CDR1 is ENHRY and CDR2 is SYGVKD in the germline V gene.

The chain's CDR3 is CASSLKSGGQETQYF. CDR3 in DNA: TGTGCCAGCAGCTTGAAGAGCGGGGGCCAAGAGACCCAGTACTTC. This chain connects TRBV5-6 to TRBJ2-5, with 8 bases aligning to TRBD2. The CDR3 runs 15 residues. Germline V gene sequence: CDR1 SGHDT, CDR2 YYEEEE. V shed 1 base, J shed 1 base, and the junction held 3 bases outside the gene matches.

The chain has TRBV2 and TRBJ2-2; D may correspond to TRBD1 or TRBD2 (6 bases each). Germline CDR1 SNHLY, CDR2 FYNNEI. Trimming pared 4 bases from V and 1 base from J, leaving 10 bases between. CDR3 length: 15 amino acids. Written as DNA, the CDR3 is TGTGCCAGCAGTGTACGGGGGCGGAACACCGGGGAGCTGTTTTTT. It yields the protein CASSVRGRNTGELFF.

This clone was seen more than once but under ten times. The rearrangement uses TRBV27 and TRBJ2-5; D call uncertain. V lost 3 bases and J lost 0, with 5 bases in between. The CDR3 covers 13 residues. CDR1 is MNHEY and CDR2 is SMNVEV in the germline V gene (reference sequence). The CDR3 region has the DNA TGTGCCAGCAGTTTTGGGTACCAAGAGACCCAGTACTTC. It specifies CASSFGYQETQYF.

The V and J genes are TRBV12-1 and TRBJ1-2; TRBD1 is the table's D call and was not checked against the DNA. TRBV12-1 is listed as a pseudogene. The CDR3 has 13 residues. This chain's CDR3 is CASSFPGQPGYTF. The CDR3 DNA reads as TGTGCCAGCAGCTTCCCTGGACAACCTGGCTACACCTTC.

This clone has only one observation. The chain joins TRBV9 to TRBJ1-6; D perhaps matches TRBD1 (6 bases). This CDR3 has 17 amino acids. Germline V gene data show CDR1 as SGDLS and CDR2 as YYNGEE. V shed 4 bases and J shed 3 bases, with 17 bases lying between them. CDR3 DNA: TGTGCCAGCAGCTTAAGGGGGAGGCCGAGCTATAATTCACCCCTCCACTTT. This translates into CASSLRGRPSYNSPLHF.

V usage is TRBV28 and J usage is TRBJ2-4; TRBD2 might be the D (6 bases). V lost 7 bases to trimming and J lost 0 bases, with 10 bases between them. CDR1 is MDHEN and CDR2 is SYDVKM in the germline V gene. This CDR3 is 14 amino acids long. The CDR3 loop is CASIEAGAKNIQYF. CDR3 nucleotides: TGTGCCAGCATAGAAGCGGGAGCCAAAAACATTCAGTACTTC. Looking up the rest from reference TRBV28 and TRBJ2-4 gives the full variable domain: DVKVTQSSRYLVKRTGEKVFLECVQDMDHENMFWYRQDPGLGLRLIYFSYDVKMKEKGDIPEGYSVSREKKERFSLILESASTNQTSMYLCASIEAGAKNIQYFGAGTRLSVL.

The chain recombines TRBV11-2 with TRBJ1-5, with 7 positions matching TRBD1. The germline V gene encodes CDR1 SGHAT and CDR2 FQNNGV. V shed 5 bases, J shed 7 bases, and the junction held 8 bases outside the gene matches. This CDR3 comprises 14 residues. DNA of the CDR3: TGTGCCAGCAGCGCACAGGGGCCGCGGCAGCCCCAGCATTTT. Protein: CASSAQGPRQPQHF.

The sample holds one count of this clone. This chain joins TRBV5-1 and TRBJ2-7; D tentatively fits TRBD1 or TRBD2 (5 bases each). V was clipped by 8 bases and J by 2 bases, with 8 bases between them. CDR3 length: 11 amino acids. The germline gives CDR1 SGHRS, CDR2 YFSETQ. The CDR3 spells CASGTTYEQYF. The CDR3 nucleotides are TGCGCCAGTGGGACCACCTACGAGCAGTACTTC.

The chain recombines TRBV6-2 or TRBV6-3 with TRBJ1-4, with 7 bases aligning to TRBD1. CDR1 and CDR2 (germline): MNHEY, SVGEGT. The CDR3 spans 13 residues. After removal of 2 bases from V and 7 bases from J, the junction contained 1 base not matched to a gene. CDR3 region: CASSYRQGEKLFF. The CDR3 DNA is TGTGCCAGCAGTTACCGACAGGGTGAAAAACTGTTTTTT.

CDR3 bases: TGTGCCAGCAGCGCCGAAGATTTGAACACTGAAGCTTTCTTT. This codes for CASSAEDLNTEAFF. J is TRBJ1-1 and V is TRBV9; D gene ambiguous. The V gene's germline CDR1 is SGDLS and CDR2 YYNGEE. The CDR3 runs 14 residues. Trimming removed 3 bases at V and 0 bases at J, with 9 bases between.

The V gene is TRBV9, the J gene TRBJ1-2; D not resolved. Per the germline V gene, CDR1 is SGDLS and CDR2 is YYNGEE. Trimming stripped 6 bases from V and 6 bases from J, with 15 bases between. This CDR3 has 13 residues. The CDR3 region has the DNA TGTGCCAGCACTGTCGGAGGGTTGGATGGCTACACCTTC. This gives the protein CASTVGGLDGYTF.

This clone showed up just once. This chain's CDR3 is CASSPGTGREQYF. The DNA of the CDR3 is TGTGCCAGCAGCCCGGGGACAGGCCGCGAGCAGTACTTC. The chain has TRBV11-3 and TRBJ2-7; 8 nucleotides agree with TRBD1. The V gene's germline CDR1 is SGHNT and CDR2 YENEEA. V trimming: 5 bases; J trimming: 6 bases; junction bases outside the gene matches: 6. CDR3 size: 13 residues. The whole variable domain, remainder taken from reference TRBV11-3 and TRBJ2-7, is EAGVVQSPRYKIIEKKQPVAFWCNPISGHNTLYWYLQNLGQGPELLIRYENEEAVDDSQLPKDRFSAERLKGVDSTLKIQPAELGDSAVYLCASSPGTGREQYFGPGTRLTVT.

The chain is built from TRBV5-1 and TRBJ2-5; TRBD1 aligns across 7 bases. The length of the CDR3 is 14 residues. The junction had 12 bases not matched to a gene; V was cut back by 9 bases and J by 4 bases. CDR1 and CDR2 from the germline V gene are SGHRS and YFSETQ. CDR3 DNA: TGCGCCACCCAGCTTAATTCAGGGGGAGAGACCCAGTACTTC. This translates into CATQLNSGGETQYF.

V usage is TRBV23-1 and J usage is TRBJ2-1; D is ambiguous. TRBV23-1 is an open reading frame, and its role is uncertain. Trimming cost V 6 bases and J 10 bases, with 25 bases left between them. The CDR3 totals 16 residues. CDR3 residues: CASRVGGRRAGKEQFF. The DNA for the CDR3 is TGCGCCAGCAGGGTAGGCGGACGACGGGCTGGGAAGGAGCAGTTCTTC.

The chain has TRBV18 and TRBJ2-5; D is possibly TRBD1 (5 bases). The germline V and J ends were trimmed by 4 bases and 4 bases, with 10 bases remaining between them. CDR1 and CDR2 (germline): KGHSH, LQKENI. This CDR3 is 13 amino acids long. Here the CDR3 DNA reads TGTGCCAGCTCACTGGGGCGCGGAGAGACCCAGTACTTC. Translating gives CASSLGRGETQYF. The variable domain in full, completed from reference TRBV18 and TRBJ2-5, reads NAGVMQNPRHLVRRRGQEARLRCSPMKGHSHVYWYRQLPEEGLKFMVYLQKENIIDESGMPKERFSAEFPKEGPSILRIQQVVRGDSAAYFCASSLGRGETQYFGPGTRLLVL.

J is TRBJ2-2 and V is TRBV19; D unclear. V was clipped by 3 bases and J by 1 base, with 9 bases between them. The V gene's germline CDR1 is LNHDA and CDR2 SQIVND (reference sequence). CDR3 length: 15 amino acids. In nucleotides, the CDR3 is TGTGCCAGTAGTATCGACGGGTTGAACACCGGGGAGCTGTTTTTT. This sequence encodes CASSIDGLNTGELFF.

This chain joins TRBV6-1 and TRBJ2-5; 9 positions match TRBD1. Germline values: CDR1 MNHNS, CDR2 SASEGT. Trimming at V came to 1 base and at J to 4 bases, leaving 7 bases not matched to a gene. The CDR3 loop spans 16 amino acids. The CDR3 coding sequence is TGTGCCAGCAGTGAAGGAATTGGACAGGGGCTAGAGACCCAGTACTTC. Translated: CASSEGIGQGLETQYF.

The CDR3 region is CASSYSSTDYGYTF. DNA for the CDR3: TGTGCCAGCAGTTACTCGAGCACAGACTATGGCTACACCTTC. The V and J genes are TRBV6-5 and TRBJ1-2; D ambiguous. Germline assignment: CDR1 MNHEY and CDR2 SVGAGI. This CDR3 contains 14 residues. Trimming left V 0 bases short and J 3 bases short, with 8 bases between.

The CDR3 coding sequence is TGCGCCAGCAGTGATATCGGTGAGCAGTTCTTC. It is translated as CASSDIGEQFF. V usage is TRBV10-2 and J usage is TRBJ2-1; D unclear. V was clipped by 3 bases and J by 9 bases, with 6 bases between them. The CDR3 length is 11 residues. CDR1 WSHSY and CDR2 SAAADI come from the germline V gene.

This chain links TRBV7-9 with TRBJ1-4; no reliable D call. Trimming shortened V by 8 bases and J by 2 bases, and 6 bases separated the two germline ends. Germline loops: CDR1 SEHNR, CDR2 FQNEAQ (reference sequence). This CDR3 is 12 amino acids long. The CDR3 DNA sequence: TGTGCCAGCGGTCTGACTAATGAAAAACTGTTTTTT. It yields the protein CASGLTNEKLFF.

The J gene is TRBJ2-3, the V gene TRBV5-5; the D call may be TRBD1 or TRBD2 (5 bases each). This CDR3 is built from 18 residues. Trimming left V 1 base short and J 0 bases short, with 18 bases between. Germline V gives CDR1 SGHKS, CDR2 YYEKEE (reference sequence). In DNA form, the CDR3 reads TGTGCCAGCAGCTTGATAGAAACGGGGCACCCCAGCACAGATACGCAGTATTTT. Translation gives CASSLIETGHPSTDTQYF.